The 27 T cell receptor beta chains presented below share a single source sample, sequenced in a study of blood T cells in healthy people across ages. Sample-barcoded 5' priming and a J-beta primer mix drove a second PCR of 7 to 11 cycles. A single record per CDR3 protein comes from TCRdb applying MiXCR to the 5' RACE reads. The sample lists about 640,000 distinct CDR3 sequences, around three fifths occurring once. Input material: blood. The receptor source for this set is a man in his sixties in good health.

This clonotype was counted only a few times. The CDR3 region has the DNA TGCGCCAGCAGCTTGACGGGGGGACCACAAGAGACCCAGTACTTC. Translation gives CASSLTGGPQETQYF. This chain links TRBV5-1 with TRBJ2-5; TRBD2 aligns across 7 bases. J was trimmed by 2 bases and V by 1 base; bases with no gene match: 5. CDR3 size: 15 residues. Germline lookup yields CDR1 SGHRS and CDR2 YFSETQ.

The J gene is TRBJ2-3, the V gene TRBV20-1; unclear D gene. V lost 5 bases and J 6 bases, leaving 9 bases between the germline ends. The CDR3 sequence is 11 residues long. Germline lookup yields CDR1 DFQATT and CDR2 SNEGSKA (reference sequence). CDR3 nucleotide sequence: TGCAGTGCTTCGCACGTGGATACGCAGTATTTT. It encodes CSASHVDTQYF.

This chain connects TRBV5-1 to TRBJ2-5, with TRBD2 matching 15 bases. In germline, CDR1 is SGHRS, CDR2 YFSETQ. CDR3 length: 19 amino acids. V gave up 5 bases and J gave up 4 bases; unmatched junction bases: 15. The CDR3 loop is CASSSLGLAGGTTGETQYF. CDR3 nucleotide sequence: TGCGCCAGCAGTTCCCTGGGACTAGCGGGGGGAACCACGGGAGAGACCCAGTACTTC.

This clonotype was detected a few times. The V gene is TRBV7-9, the J gene TRBJ2-5, with 9 bases identical to TRBD1. This CDR3 has 15 amino acids. Per the germline V gene, CDR1 is SEHNR and CDR2 is FQNEAQ (reference sequence). V gave up 4 bases and J gave up 4 bases; unmatched junction bases: 7. The CDR3: CASSSLNRGRETQYF. CDR3 nucleotide sequence: TGTGCCAGCAGCTCTCTAAACAGGGGGCGAGAGACCCAGTACTTC.

This chain connects TRBV18 to TRBJ2-1, with TRBD2 identical over 12 bases. The end of the DNA fits TRBJ2-7 better, so the J call may be wrong. The CDR3 loop spans 18 amino acids. Germline V CDR1 and CDR2: KGHSH, LQKENI. In DNA form, the CDR3 reads TGTGCCAGCTCACAACCCGGACTAGCGGGATACTCCTACAATGAGCAGTACTTC. This encodes CASSQPGLAGYSYNEQYF.

The rearrangement links TRBV12-3 or TRBV12-4 to TRBJ1-5; a possible D gene is TRBD1 (6 bases). CDR3 length equals 12 residues. Trimming removed 6 bases from V and 5 bases from J, with 8 bases in between. The CDR3, as DNA: TGTGCCAGCAGCAAGGGGGATCAGCCCCAGCATTTT. Translation: CASSKGDQPQHF.

This clonotype has a handful of counts. A read error may account for a junction end that differs from germline. This chain uses TRBV29-1 with TRBJ1-5; weak D call: TRBD1 (5 bases). The CDR3 covers 14 residues. Germline lookup yields CDR1 SQVTM and CDR2 ANQGSEA. CDR3 loop: CSVAVQGFNQPQHF. The CDR3, as DNA: TGCAGTGTTGCGGTGCAGGGATTCAATCAGCCCCAGCATTTT.

The CDR3 sequence: CASSQEYTAGGVRFF. Here the CDR3 DNA reads TGTGCCAGCAGCCAAGAGTATACAGCGGGGGGGGTTCGGTTCTTC. The chain is built from TRBV3-1 and TRBJ2-1, with TRBD2 matching 10 bases. The germline CDR1 and CDR2 sequences are LGHDT and YNNKEL (reference sequence). The CDR3 spans 15 residues. Trimming took 0 bases from V and 15 from J; bases not matched to a gene: 11.

The chain uses TRBV5-1 and TRBJ2-1, with TRBD1 matching over 8 bases. The CDR3 runs to 13 residues. Germline loops: CDR1 SGHRS, CDR2 YFSETQ. Trimming removed 4 bases from V and 8 bases from J; junction bases left unmatched: 5. Written as DNA, the CDR3 is TGCGCCAGCAGCCCTGGACAGGGAGATGAGCAGTTCTTC. This sequence encodes CASSPGQGDEQFF. Combining the CDR3 with reference TRBV5-1 and TRBJ2-1 gives the whole variable domain KAGVTQTPRYLIKTRGQQVTLSCSPISGHRSVSWYQQTPGQGLQFLFEYFSETQRNKGNFPGRFSGRQFSNSRSEMNVSTLELGDSALYLCASSPGQGDEQFFGPGTRLTVL.

The J gene is TRBJ2-1, the V gene TRBV5-1; TRBD1 agrees at 9 bases. Germline values: CDR1 SGHRS, CDR2 YFSETQ. This CDR3 contains 15 residues. The V and J ends lost 4 bases and 4 bases, in that order; junction bases with no gene match: 6. CDR3 region: CASSTGQGSYNEQFF. The CDR3 coding sequence is TGCGCCAGCAGCACGGGACAGGGAAGTTACAATGAGCAGTTCTTC.

The sample holds a few counts of this clonotype. This chain uses TRBV29-1 with TRBJ2-7; TRBD2 aligns across 7 bases. The CDR3 extends over 14 amino acids. Per the germline V gene, CDR1 is SQVTM and CDR2 is ANQGSEA. J gave up 3 bases and V 4 bases, and 9 bases lay outside the gene matches. The DNA of the CDR3 is TGCAGCGTTGGGCGAAGCGGGAATGGCTACGAGCAGTACTTC. This gives the protein CSVGRSGNGYEQYF.

This clonotype was recorded once. At one boundary the junction diverges from the germline segment, which might be a read error. The chain combines TRBV6-1 with TRBJ1-4, with D unclear. Germline loops: CDR1 MNHNS, CDR2 SASEGT. CDR3 length: 14 residues. The CDR3 spells CTSSRRAPGEKLFF. CDR3 nucleotides: TGTACCAGCAGTCGCCGGGCCCCGGGTGAAAAACTGTTTTTT.

The chain uses TRBV7-9 and TRBJ2-1; D unclear. CDR1 is SEHNR and CDR2 is FQNEAQ in the germline V gene (reference sequence). CDR3 length: 11 residues. The V end lost 4 bases, the J end lost 10 bases, and 8 bases lay between the germline ends. The CDR3 DNA is TGTGCCAGCAGCTCAAGCTTGGAGCAGTTCTTC. This encodes CASSSSLEQFF.

As regards this clonotype: A read error may explain this, as a much larger clone is one base away. The chain is built from TRBV6-6 and TRBJ2-6; 7 positions match TRBD2. The CDR3 consists of 13 residues. Trimming cost V 8 bases and J 2 bases; bases outside gene matches: 0. CDR1 and CDR2 (germline): MNHNY, SVGAGI (reference sequence). In DNA form, the CDR3 reads TGTGCCAGCGCGGGGGCTGGGGCCAACGTCCTGACTTTC. Translated, it gives CASAGAGANVLTF.

This clonotype occurred a few times. This chain connects TRBV20-1 to TRBJ2-1; 11 bases map to TRBD1. The germline V gene has CDR1 DFQATT and CDR2 SNEGSKA (reference sequence). There are 15 residues in the CDR3. The V segment lost 3 bases and the J segment 8 bases; nucleotides outside the gene matches: 9. The DNA of the CDR3 is TGCAGTGCTAGTTTGGACAGGGGGCAACGGGATGAGCAGTTCTTC. It codes for CSASLDRGQRDEQFF.

This clonotype appeared a few times. The rearrangement uses TRBV7-2 and TRBJ2-7, with D hard to call. Trimming removed 5 bases at V and 5 bases at J, with 10 bases between. Germline CDR1 and CDR2: SGHTA and FQGNSA. This CDR3 spans 12 amino acids. Here the CDR3 DNA reads TGTGCCAGCAGCCACGACTGGGACGAGCAGTACTTC. It yields the protein CASSHDWDEQYF.

This clonotype was found a few times. CDR3 region: CSASGLVDGEQYF. CDR3 nucleotide sequence: TGCAGTGCTAGTGGGCTAGTCGATGGCGAGCAGTACTTC. The chain has TRBV20-1 and TRBJ2-4; D gene uncertain. The J call is uncertain, as TRBJ2-7 better fits the DNA end. The CDR3 consists of 13 residues. Germline V CDR1 and CDR2: DFQATT, SNEGSKA (reference sequence).

This chain links TRBV7-2 with TRBJ2-2; TRBD1 matches 7 bases. Germline lookup yields CDR1 SGHTA and CDR2 FQGNSA. The CDR3 has 14 residues. Trimming removed 4 bases from V and 7 bases from J; junction bases left unmatched: 6. In DNA, the CDR3 is TGTGCCAGCAGCTCAGGACAGGCAATCGGGGAGCTGTTTTTT. This encodes CASSSGQAIGELFF.

The rearrangement joins TRBV2 to TRBJ1-1; D is uncertain. The CDR3 contains 14 residues. Trimming took off 6 bases at V and 4 bases at J, with 15 bases between the two ends. Germline-derived CDR1 and CDR2 are SNHLY and FYNNEI. This CDR3 is CASSDPNGATEAFF. The CDR3 DNA reads TGTGCCAGCAGCGACCCGAACGGAGCCACTGAAGCTTTCTTT.

This clonotype was counted a few times. The chain couples TRBV4-1 to TRBJ2-7, with D possibly matching TRBD1 (6 bases). The germline gives CDR1 MGHRA, CDR2 YSYEKL. Trimming shortened V by 4 bases and J by 1 base, and 11 bases separated the two germline ends. CDR3 size: 14 residues. The DNA for the CDR3 is TGCGCCAGCAGCCCAGGGGAATGGTCCTACGAGCAGTACTTC. This gives the protein CASSPGEWSYEQYF.

The rearrangement joins TRBV5-1 to TRBJ2-1; 8 bases are shared with TRBD2. Germline CDR1 reads SGHRS; CDR2 reads YFSETQ. The V gene end was trimmed by 5 bases and the J gene end by 6 bases; junction bases not matched to a gene: 7. CDR3 size: 14 residues. CDR3 sequence reads: CASSSSGSLNEQFF. The CDR3 DNA reads as TGCGCCAGCAGTTCTAGCGGGTCCCTCAATGAGCAGTTCTTC.

This clonotype was seen only a few times. The J gene is TRBJ2-1, the V gene TRBV5-1; D gene ambiguous. V was cut by 1 base and J by 5 bases, with 7 bases left in between. Germline CDR1 SGHRS, CDR2 YFSETQ. The CDR3 is 13 residues long. The CDR3 region is CASSLRHNNEQFF. CDR3 DNA sequence: TGCGCCAGCAGCTTGCGGCACAACAATGAGCAGTTCTTC.

On this clonotype: Here the CDR3 omits its conserved ending phenylalanine or tryptophan, so a read error is the likely source. The DNA is left out, because the CDR3 cannot be placed on it with certainty; the CDR3 is given as TCRdb lists it. The J gene is TRBJ2-7, the V gene TRBV21-1; the listed D gene, TRBD1, was not tested against the DNA. TRBV21-1 counts as a pseudogene. The CDR3 numbers 21 amino acids, ends counted. CDR3 amino acids: CASSKGRGVPGKGASLLEQYL.

V and J are TRBV11-2 and TRBJ2-3; no clear D. Trimming removed 3 bases from V and 4 bases from J, with 11 bases in between. Germline CDR1 reads SGHAT; CDR2 reads FQNNGV. The CDR3 consists of 14 residues. The CDR3 spells CASSFGLYPDTQYF. CDR3 bases: TGTGCCAGCAGCTTCGGCCTGTATCCAGATACGCAGTATTTT.

The chain joins TRBV10-1 to TRBJ2-5, with D unresolved. Per germline, CDR1 WNHNN and CDR2 SYGVQD (reference sequence). This CDR3 spans 13 amino acids. The V end was cut by 5 bases, the J end by 5 bases, with 12 bases between. The DNA of the CDR3 is TGCGCCAGCAGTTCCCCTAGAAACGAGACCCAGTACTTC. Translated: CASSSPRNETQYF.

This chain uses TRBV2 with TRBJ2-5; 8 bases line up with TRBD1. Germline loops: CDR1 SNHLY, CDR2 FYNNEI. Losses at the gene ends were 8 bases for V and 5 bases for J; bases not matched to a gene: 10. The CDR3 runs to 14 residues. CDR3 sequence reads: CASPGGASWETQYF. The CDR3, as DNA: TGTGCCAGCCCAGGGGGCGCTTCTTGGGAGACCCAGTACTTC.

Details on this clonotype: Mismatch with germline at one junction end may stem from a read error. The chain combines TRBV6-6 with TRBJ2-5; D possibly corresponds to TRBD2 (5 bases). Germline lookup yields CDR1 MNHNY and CDR2 SVGAGI (reference sequence). CDR3 size: 12 residues. This chain's CDR3 is CTSSGTRETQYF. The CDR3 DNA reads as TGTACCAGCAGCGGAACGAGGGAGACCCAGTACTTC.